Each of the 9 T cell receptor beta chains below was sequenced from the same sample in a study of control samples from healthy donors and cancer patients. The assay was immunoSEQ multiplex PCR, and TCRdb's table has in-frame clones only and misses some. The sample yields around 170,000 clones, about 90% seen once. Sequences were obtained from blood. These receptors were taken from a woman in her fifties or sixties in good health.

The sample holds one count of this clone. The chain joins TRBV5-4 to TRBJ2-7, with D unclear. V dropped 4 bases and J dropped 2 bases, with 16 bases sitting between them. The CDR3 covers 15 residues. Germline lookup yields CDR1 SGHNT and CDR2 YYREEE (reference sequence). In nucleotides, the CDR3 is TGTGCCAGCAGCCCCCAGCCAGAGGACGCCTACGAGCAGTACTTC. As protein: CASSPQPEDAYEQYF.

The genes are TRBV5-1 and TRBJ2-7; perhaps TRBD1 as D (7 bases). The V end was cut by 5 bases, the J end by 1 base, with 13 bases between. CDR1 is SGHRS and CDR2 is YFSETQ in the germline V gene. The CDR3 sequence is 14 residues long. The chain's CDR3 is CASRRDSISYEQYF. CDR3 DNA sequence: TGCGCCAGCAGGCGGGACAGCATTTCCTACGAGCAGTACTTC.

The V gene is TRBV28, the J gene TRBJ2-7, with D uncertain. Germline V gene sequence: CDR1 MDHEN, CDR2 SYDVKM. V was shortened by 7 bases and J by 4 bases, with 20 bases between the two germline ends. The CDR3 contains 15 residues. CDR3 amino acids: CASKVDGAVGYEQYF. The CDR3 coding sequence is TGTGCCAGCAAAGTGGACGGAGCTGTCGGGTACGAGCAGTACTTC.

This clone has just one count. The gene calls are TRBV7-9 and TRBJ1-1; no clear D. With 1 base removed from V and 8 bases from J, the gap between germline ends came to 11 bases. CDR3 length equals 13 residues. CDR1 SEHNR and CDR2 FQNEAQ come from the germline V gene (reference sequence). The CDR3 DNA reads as TGTGCCAGCAGCTTAGAGTCTTCTACGGAAGCTTTCTTT. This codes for CASSLESSTEAFF.

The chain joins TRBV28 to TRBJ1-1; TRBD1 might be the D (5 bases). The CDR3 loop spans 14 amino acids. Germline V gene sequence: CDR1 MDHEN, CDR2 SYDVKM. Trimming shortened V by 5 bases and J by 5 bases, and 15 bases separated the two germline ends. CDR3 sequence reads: CASSPRGVLTEAFF. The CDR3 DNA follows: TGTGCCAGCAGTCCCCGGGGGGTGCTGACTGAAGCTTTCTTT.

As DNA, the CDR3 is TGTGCCAGCAGCTTAACGTTATCGGCGGGCCAAGAGACCCAGTACTTC. Protein product: CASSLTLSAGQETQYF. The chain employs TRBV7-3 and TRBJ2-5; D perhaps matches TRBD2 (5 bases). The CDR3 is made up of 16 amino acids. Trimming left V 0 bases short and J 1 base short, with 12 bases between. Germline loops: CDR1 SGHTA, CDR2 FQGTGA.

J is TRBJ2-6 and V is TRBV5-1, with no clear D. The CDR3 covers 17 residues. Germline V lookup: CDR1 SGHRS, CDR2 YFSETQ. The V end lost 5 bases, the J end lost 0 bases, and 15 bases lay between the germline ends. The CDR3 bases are TGCGCCAGCAGTAGTGATTCCCAATTCTCTGGGGCCAACGTCCTGACTTTC. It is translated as CASSSDSQFSGANVLTF.

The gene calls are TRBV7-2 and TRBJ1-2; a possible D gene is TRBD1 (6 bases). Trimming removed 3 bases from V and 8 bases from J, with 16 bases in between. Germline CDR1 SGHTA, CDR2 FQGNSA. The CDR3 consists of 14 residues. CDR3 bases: TGTGCCAGCAGCTTCCAGGGGCCGCAGGAGGGCTACACCTTC. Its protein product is CASSFQGPQEGYTF.

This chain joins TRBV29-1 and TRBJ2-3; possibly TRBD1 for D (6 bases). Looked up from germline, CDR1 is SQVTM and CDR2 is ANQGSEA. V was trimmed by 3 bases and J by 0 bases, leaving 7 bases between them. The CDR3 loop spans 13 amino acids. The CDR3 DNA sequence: TGCAGCGTTGAGAGGGGGAGCACAGATACGCAGTATTTT. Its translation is CSVERGSTDTQYF.